What follows describes a single T cell receptor beta chain. Germline V lookup: CDR1 SGHRS, CDR2 YFSETQ. Deletions cut 6 bases from V and 4 bases from J, with 10 bases between. The CDR3 length is 12 residues. This sample stems from a study of blood T cell repertoires in COVID-19. In the authors' workflow: It was from reference gene primer amplification that nucleated cell counts were estimated. This table comes from immunoSEQ multiplex PCR, and its TCRdb copy is limited to in-frame clones, with some not included. V and J calls and clone size are as listed in that table; D and trimming were resolved from the DNA. The sample has around 260,000 clones; around 84% are singletons.

The rearrangement joins TRBV5-1 to TRBJ1-2; possible D gene TRBD1, 6 bases. This TCR was recovered from a man under 40 with acute COVID-19. Input material: PBMCs or T cells enriched from blood (not recorded which). For the CDR3, the DNA is TGCGCCAGCAATGCCAGGGGCTATGGCTACACCTTC. It translates to CASNARGYGYTF.